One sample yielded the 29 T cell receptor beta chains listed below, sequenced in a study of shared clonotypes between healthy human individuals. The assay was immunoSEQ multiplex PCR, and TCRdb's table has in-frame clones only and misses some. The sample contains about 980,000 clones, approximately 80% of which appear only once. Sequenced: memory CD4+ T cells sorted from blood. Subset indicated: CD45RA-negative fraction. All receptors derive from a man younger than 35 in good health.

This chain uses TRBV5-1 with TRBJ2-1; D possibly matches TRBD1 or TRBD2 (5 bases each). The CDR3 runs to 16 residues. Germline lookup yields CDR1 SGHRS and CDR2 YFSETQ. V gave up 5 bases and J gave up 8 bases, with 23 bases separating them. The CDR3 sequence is CASRQDWARTADEQFF. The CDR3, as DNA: TGCGCCAGCAGACAGGACTGGGCAAGAACGGCGGATGAGCAGTTCTTC.

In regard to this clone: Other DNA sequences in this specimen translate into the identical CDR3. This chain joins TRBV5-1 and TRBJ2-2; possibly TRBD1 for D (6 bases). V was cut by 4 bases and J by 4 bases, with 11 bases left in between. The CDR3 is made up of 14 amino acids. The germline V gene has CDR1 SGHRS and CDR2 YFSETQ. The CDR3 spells CASSLGQSTGELFF. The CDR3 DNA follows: TGCGCCAGCAGCCTAGGACAGAGCACCGGGGAGCTGTTTTTT.

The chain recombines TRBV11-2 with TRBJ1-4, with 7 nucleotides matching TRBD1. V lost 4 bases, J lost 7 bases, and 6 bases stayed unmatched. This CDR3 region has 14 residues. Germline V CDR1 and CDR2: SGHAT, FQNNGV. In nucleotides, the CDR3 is TGTGCCAGCAGCTCCAGGGGGGTTAGTGAAAAACTGTTTTTT. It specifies CASSSRGVSEKLFF.

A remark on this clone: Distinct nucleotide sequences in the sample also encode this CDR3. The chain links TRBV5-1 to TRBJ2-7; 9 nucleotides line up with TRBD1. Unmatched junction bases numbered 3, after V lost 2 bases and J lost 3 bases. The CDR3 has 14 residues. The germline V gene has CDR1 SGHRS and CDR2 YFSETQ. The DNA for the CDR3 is TGCGCCAGCAGCTTAGGGACAGGGTTCTACGAGCAGTACTTC. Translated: CASSLGTGFYEQYF. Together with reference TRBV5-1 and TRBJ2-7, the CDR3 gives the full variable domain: KAGVTQTPRYLIKTRGQQVTLSCSPISGHRSVSWYQQTPGQGLQFLFEYFSETQRNKGNFPGRFSGRQFSNSRSEMNVSTLELGDSALYLCASSLGTGFYEQYFGPGTRLTVT.

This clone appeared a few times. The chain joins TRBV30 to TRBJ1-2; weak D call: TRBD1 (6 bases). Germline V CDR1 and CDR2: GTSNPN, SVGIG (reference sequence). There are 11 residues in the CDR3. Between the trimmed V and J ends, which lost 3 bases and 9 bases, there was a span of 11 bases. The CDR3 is CAWREQGRYTF. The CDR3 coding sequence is TGTGCCTGGAGGGAACAGGGTCGCTACACCTTC.

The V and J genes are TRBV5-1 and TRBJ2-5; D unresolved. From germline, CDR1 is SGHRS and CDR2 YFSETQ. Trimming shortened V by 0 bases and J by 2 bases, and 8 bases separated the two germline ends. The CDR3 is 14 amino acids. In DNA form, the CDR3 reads TGCGCCAGCAGCTTGGAGGTAGGACAAGAGACCCAGTACTTC. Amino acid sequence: CASSLEVGQETQYF.

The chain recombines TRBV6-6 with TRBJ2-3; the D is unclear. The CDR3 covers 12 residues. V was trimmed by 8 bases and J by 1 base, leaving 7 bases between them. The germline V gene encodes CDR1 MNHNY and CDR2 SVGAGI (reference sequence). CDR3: CASGAGTDTQYF. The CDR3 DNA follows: TGTGCCAGCGGCGCAGGCACAGATACGCAGTATTTT.

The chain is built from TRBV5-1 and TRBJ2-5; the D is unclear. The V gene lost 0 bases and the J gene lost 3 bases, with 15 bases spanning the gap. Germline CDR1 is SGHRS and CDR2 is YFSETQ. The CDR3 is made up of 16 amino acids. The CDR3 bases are TGCGCCAGCAGCTTGGTATCGTGGGGATCGGAAGAGACCCAGTACTTC. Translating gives CASSLVSWGSEETQYF.

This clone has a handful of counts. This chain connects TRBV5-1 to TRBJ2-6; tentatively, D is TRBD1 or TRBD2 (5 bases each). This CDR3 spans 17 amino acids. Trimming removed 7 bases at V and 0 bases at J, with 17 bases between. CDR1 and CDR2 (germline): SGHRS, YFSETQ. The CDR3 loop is CASGIGTDYSGANVLTF. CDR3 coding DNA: TGCGCCAGCGGAATAGGGACGGATTACTCTGGGGCCAACGTCCTGACTTTC.

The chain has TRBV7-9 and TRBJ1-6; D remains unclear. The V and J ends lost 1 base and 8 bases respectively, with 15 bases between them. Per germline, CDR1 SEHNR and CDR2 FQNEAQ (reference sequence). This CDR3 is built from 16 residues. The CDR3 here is CASSLEIKGIYSPLHF. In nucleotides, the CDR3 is TGTGCCAGCAGCTTAGAGATTAAGGGAATCTATTCACCCCTCCACTTT. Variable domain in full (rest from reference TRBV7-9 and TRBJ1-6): DTGVSQNPRHKITKRGQNVTFRCDPISEHNRLYWYRQTLGQGPEFLTYFQNEAQLEKSRLLSDRFSAERPKGSFSTLEIQRTEQGDSAMYLCASSLEIKGIYSPLHFGNGTRLTVT.

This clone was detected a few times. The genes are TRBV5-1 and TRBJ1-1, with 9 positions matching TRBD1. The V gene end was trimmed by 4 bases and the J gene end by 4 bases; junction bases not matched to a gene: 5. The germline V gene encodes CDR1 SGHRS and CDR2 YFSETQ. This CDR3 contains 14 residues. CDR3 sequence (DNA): TGCGCCAGCAGCACCATGACAGGGGGCACTGAAGCTTTCTTT. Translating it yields CASSTMTGGTEAFF.

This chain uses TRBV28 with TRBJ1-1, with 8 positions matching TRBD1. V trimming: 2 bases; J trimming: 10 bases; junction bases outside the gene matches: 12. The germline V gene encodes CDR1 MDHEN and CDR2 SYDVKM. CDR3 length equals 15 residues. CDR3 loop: CASSLVSRQGAGAFF. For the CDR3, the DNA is TGTGCCAGCAGTTTAGTAAGCAGGCAGGGGGCAGGAGCTTTCTTT.

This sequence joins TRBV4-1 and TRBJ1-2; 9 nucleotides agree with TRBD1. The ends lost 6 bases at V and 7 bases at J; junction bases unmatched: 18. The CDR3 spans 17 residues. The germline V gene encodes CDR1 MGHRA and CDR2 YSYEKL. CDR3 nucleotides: TGCGCCAGCAGTCCAACGATTCGGACAGGGGAGCGCGGTGGCTACACCTTC. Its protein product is CASSPTIRTGERGGYTF.

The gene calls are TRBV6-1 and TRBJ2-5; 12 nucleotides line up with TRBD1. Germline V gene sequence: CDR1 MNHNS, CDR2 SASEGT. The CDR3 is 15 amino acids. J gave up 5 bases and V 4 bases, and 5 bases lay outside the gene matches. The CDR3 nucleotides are TGTGCCAGCAGTGCAAGGGACAGGGGGCCTGAGACCCAGTACTTC. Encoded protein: CASSARDRGPETQYF.

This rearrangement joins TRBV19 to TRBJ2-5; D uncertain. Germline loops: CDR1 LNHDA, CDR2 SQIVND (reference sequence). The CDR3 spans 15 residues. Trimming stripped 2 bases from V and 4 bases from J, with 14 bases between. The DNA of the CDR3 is TGTGCCAGTAGTATACTTTTCCAATTGGGAGAGACCCAGTACTTC. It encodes CASSILFQLGETQYF.

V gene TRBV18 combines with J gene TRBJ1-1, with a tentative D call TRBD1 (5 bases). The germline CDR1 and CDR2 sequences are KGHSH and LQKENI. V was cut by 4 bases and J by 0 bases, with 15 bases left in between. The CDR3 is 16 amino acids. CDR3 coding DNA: TGTGCCAGCTCACGGGATCGGGGGGGACTGAACACTGAAGCTTTCTTT. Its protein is CASSRDRGGLNTEAFF.

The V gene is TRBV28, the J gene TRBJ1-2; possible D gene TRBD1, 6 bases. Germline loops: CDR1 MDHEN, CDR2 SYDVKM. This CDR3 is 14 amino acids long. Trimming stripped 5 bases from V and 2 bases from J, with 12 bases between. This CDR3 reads CASSRKQGNYGYTF. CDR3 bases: TGTGCCAGCAGTCGGAAACAGGGAAACTATGGCTACACCTTC.

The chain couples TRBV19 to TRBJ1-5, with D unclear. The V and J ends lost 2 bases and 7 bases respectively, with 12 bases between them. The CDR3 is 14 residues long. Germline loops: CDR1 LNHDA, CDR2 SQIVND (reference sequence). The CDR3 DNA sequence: TGTGCCAGTAGTATACGGGCAGAACGACAGCCCCAGCATTTT. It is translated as CASSIRAERQPQHF.

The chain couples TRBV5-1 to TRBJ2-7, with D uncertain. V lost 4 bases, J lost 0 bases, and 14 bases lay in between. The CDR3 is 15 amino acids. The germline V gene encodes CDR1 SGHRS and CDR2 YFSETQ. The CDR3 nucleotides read TGCGCCAGCAGCGCCTCGGGCCTTAGCTCCTACGAGCAGTACTTC. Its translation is CASSASGLSSYEQYF. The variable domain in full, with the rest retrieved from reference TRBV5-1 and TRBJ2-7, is KAGVTQTPRYLIKTRGQQVTLSCSPISGHRSVSWYQQTPGQGLQFLFEYFSETQRNKGNFPGRFSGRQFSNSRSEMNVSTLELGDSALYLCASSASGLSSYEQYFGPGTRLTVT.

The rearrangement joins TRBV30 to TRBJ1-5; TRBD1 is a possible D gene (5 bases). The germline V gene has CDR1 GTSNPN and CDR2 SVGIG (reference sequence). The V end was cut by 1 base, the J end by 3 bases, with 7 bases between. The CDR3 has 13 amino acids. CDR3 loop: CAWSEGVNQPQHF. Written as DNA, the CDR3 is TGTGCCTGGAGTGAAGGGGTCAATCAGCCCCAGCATTTT.

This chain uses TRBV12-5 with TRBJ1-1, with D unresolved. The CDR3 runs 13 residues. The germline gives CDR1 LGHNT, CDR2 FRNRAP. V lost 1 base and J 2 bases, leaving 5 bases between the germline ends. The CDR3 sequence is CASGLDRNTEAFF. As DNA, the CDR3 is TGTGCTAGTGGTTTGGACAGAAACACTGAAGCTTTCTTT.

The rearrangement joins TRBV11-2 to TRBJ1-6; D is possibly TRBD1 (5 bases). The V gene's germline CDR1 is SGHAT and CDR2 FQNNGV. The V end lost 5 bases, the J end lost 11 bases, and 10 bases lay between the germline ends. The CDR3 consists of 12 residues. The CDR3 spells CASSIQGAPLHF. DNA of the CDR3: TGTGCCAGCAGCATTCAGGGTGCACCCCTCCACTTT.

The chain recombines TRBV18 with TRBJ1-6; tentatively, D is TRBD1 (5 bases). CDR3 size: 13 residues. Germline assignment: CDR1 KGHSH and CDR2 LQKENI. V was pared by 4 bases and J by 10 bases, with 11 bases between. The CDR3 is CASSQNWDSPLHF. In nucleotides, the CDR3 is TGTGCCAGCTCACAAAACTGGGACTCACCCCTCCACTTT.

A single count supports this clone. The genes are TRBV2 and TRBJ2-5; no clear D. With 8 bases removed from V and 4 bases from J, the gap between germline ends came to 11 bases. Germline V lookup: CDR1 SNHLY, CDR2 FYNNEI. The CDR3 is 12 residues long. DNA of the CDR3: TGTGCCAGCGGCGATTTGCGAGAGACCCAGTACTTC. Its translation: CASGDLRETQYF.

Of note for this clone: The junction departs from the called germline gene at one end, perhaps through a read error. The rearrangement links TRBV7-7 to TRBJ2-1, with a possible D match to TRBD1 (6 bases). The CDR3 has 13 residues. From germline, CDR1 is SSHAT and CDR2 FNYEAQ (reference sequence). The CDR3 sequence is CASSSNRDGEQFF. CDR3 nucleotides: TGTGCTAGCAGCTCCAACAGGGACGGTGAGCAGTTCTTC.

The CDR3 spells CASSPRTAKGAYGYTF. The CDR3 DNA follows: TGTGCCAGTAGTCCGCGGACGGCAAAAGGGGCCTATGGCTACACCTTC. The chain has TRBV19 and TRBJ1-2; TRBD1 is a possible D gene (5 bases). Germline V gene lookup returns CDR1 LNHDA and CDR2 SQIVND (reference sequence). The V end lost 5 bases, the J end lost 4 bases, and 20 bases lay between the germline ends. The CDR3 is 16 amino acids.

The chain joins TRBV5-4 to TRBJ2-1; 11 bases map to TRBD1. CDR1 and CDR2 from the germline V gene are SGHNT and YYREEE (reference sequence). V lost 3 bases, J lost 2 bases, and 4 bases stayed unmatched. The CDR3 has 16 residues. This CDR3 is CASSSGTGGPYNEQFF. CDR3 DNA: TGTGCCAGCAGCTCCGGGACAGGGGGACCCTACAATGAGCAGTTCTTC.

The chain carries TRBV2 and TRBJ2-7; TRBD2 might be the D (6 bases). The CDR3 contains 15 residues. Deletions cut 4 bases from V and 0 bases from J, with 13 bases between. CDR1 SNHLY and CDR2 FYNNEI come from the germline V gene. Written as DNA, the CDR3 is TGTGCCAGCAGTGTCGGGACTTCTAGCTCCTACGAGCAGTACTTC. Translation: CASSVGTSSSYEQYF.

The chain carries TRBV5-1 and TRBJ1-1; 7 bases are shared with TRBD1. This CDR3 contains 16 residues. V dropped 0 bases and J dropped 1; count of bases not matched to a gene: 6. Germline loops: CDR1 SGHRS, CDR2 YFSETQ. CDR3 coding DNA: TGCGCCAGCAGCTTGGGGGGGACAGAGAGGAACACTGAAGCTTTCTTT. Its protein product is CASSLGGTERNTEAFF.